The 26 T cell receptor beta chains in this list originate from one sample, sequenced in a study of blood T cell repertoires in COVID-19. Assay used: immunoSEQ multiplex PCR; TCRdb lists only in-frame clones, some missing. The sample comprises roughly 250,000 clones, approximately 90% of which are singletons, and roughly 8.3% rests with the top ten. Sequenced: PBMCs or T cells enriched from blood (not recorded which). The receptors derive from a man aged 40-49 years who had recovered from COVID-19.

The chain is built from TRBV9 and TRBJ1-1; TRBD1 matches at 7 bases. CDR1 is SGDLS, CDR2 YYNGEE, per germline. The J segment lost 4 bases and the V segment lost 4 bases, leaving 4 bases of the junction unmatched. The CDR3 runs to 13 residues. The CDR3 region has the DNA TGTGCCAGCAGCTACGCAGGGGGCACTGAAGCTTTCTTT. Translated: CASSYAGGTEAFF.

The chain recombines TRBV7-3 with TRBJ1-1; a possible D gene is TRBD1 (6 bases). V was shortened by 3 bases and J by 1 base, with 9 bases between the two germline ends. Germline values: CDR1 SGHTA, CDR2 FQGTGA. The CDR3 extends over 14 amino acids. The CDR3 spells CASSLGQPNTEAFF. In nucleotides, the CDR3 is TGTGCCAGCAGCTTGGGACAACCGAACACTGAAGCTTTCTTT.

CDR3 amino acids: CASSFTGGGYTF. CDR3 nucleotide sequence: TGTGCCAGCAGTTTCACAGGGGGTGGCTACACCTTC. The chain joins TRBV6-2 or TRBV6-3 to TRBJ1-2, with TRBD1 identical over 8 bases. This CDR3 spans 12 amino acids. CDR1 and CDR2 from the germline V gene are MNHEY and SVGEGT. The J segment lost 7 bases and the V segment lost 4 bases, leaving 2 bases of the junction unmatched.

V gene TRBV5-1 combines with J gene TRBJ1-4; D is perhaps TRBD1 (5 bases). The length of the CDR3 is 13 residues. Germline lookup yields CDR1 SGHRS and CDR2 YFSETQ. The V gene lost 5 bases and the J gene lost 4 bases, with 9 bases spanning the gap. The DNA of the CDR3 is TGCGCCAGCAGGACAGAAGTTAATGAAAAACTGTTTTTT. It codes for CASRTEVNEKLFF.

V is TRBV19 and J is TRBJ2-7, with 7 bases matching TRBD2. J was trimmed by 2 bases and V by 3 bases; bases with no gene match: 7. The CDR3 sequence is 15 residues long. Germline CDR1 is LNHDA and CDR2 is SQIVND (reference sequence). The CDR3 region is CASSIAAGETYEQYF. CDR3 bases: TGTGCCAGTAGTATCGCCGCGGGGGAAACCTACGAGCAGTACTTC.

This chain links TRBV6-2 or TRBV6-3 with TRBJ2-7, with 9 bases fitting TRBD1. With 4 bases clipped from V and 2 bases from J, the junction kept 3 bases outside the gene matches. This CDR3 comprises 14 residues. Germline CDR1 reads MNHEY; CDR2 reads SVGEGT. CDR3 bases: TGTGCCAGCAGTTTCGGACAGGGGCCCTACGAGCAGTACTTC. Protein sequence: CASSFGQGPYEQYF.

CDR3 in amino acids: CASNGLAGDTGELFF. The CDR3 DNA reads TGTGCCAGCAATGGACTAGCGGGGGACACCGGGGAGCTGTTTTTT. The chain joins TRBV2 to TRBJ2-2, with 13 bases identical to TRBD2. Germline CDR1 and CDR2: SNHLY and FYNNEI. CDR3 length equals 15 residues. Unmatched junction bases numbered 2, after V lost 7 bases and J lost 3 bases.

The rearrangement links TRBV4-1 to TRBJ1-1; 8 positions agree with TRBD1. This CDR3 comprises 15 residues. The J segment lost 1 base and the V segment lost 3 bases, leaving 4 bases of the junction unmatched. The germline V gene has CDR1 MGHRA and CDR2 YSYEKL. CDR3 bases: TGCGCCAGCAGCCACCGACAGGGGCCGAACACTGAAGCTTTCTTT. It yields the protein CASSHRQGPNTEAFF.

This sequence joins TRBV21-1 and TRBJ2-5; the table's D call, TRBD1, has no DNA check behind it. TRBV21-1 represents a pseudogene. CDR3 length: 14 residues. CDR3: CASSHRTGLETQYF. The CDR3 region has the DNA TGTGCCAGCAGCCATAGGACAGGGTTAGAGACCCAGTACTTC.

V and J are TRBV5-4 and TRBJ2-7; the D gene is possibly TRBD1 (6 bases). CDR3 length equals 16 residues. Germline V lookup: CDR1 SGHNT, CDR2 YYREEE (reference sequence). V lost 4 bases, J lost 2 bases, and 19 bases lay in between. In DNA form, the CDR3 reads TGTGCCAGCAGCCGCAGGGGCCCGAGTTCAACCTACGAGCAGTACTTC. Amino acid sequence: CASSRRGPSSTYEQYF.

The chain is built from TRBV5-1 and TRBJ2-3, with 7 nucleotides matching TRBD1. The CDR3 is made up of 16 amino acids. Trimming took 0 bases from V and 5 from J; bases not matched to a gene: 9. Germline V CDR1 and CDR2: SGHRS, YFSETQ. CDR3: CASSLEQPGQIDTQYF. The CDR3, as DNA: TGCGCCAGCAGCTTGGAACAGCCGGGACAGATAGATACGCAGTATTTT.

As to this clone: This is likely a read error, given that the CDR3 carries no conserved phenylalanine or tryptophan at its end. No DNA is shown, since the ends of the CDR3 on it are uncertain; the CDR3 is the one TCRdb lists. This chain connects TRBV24-1 to TRBJ2-7; no check of the table's D call, TRBD2, against the DNA was made. The CDR3 length equals 13 residues, ends included. Germline CDR1 is KGHDR and CDR2 is SFDVKD. This CDR3 is CATSDSTGRGLIL.

This chain uses TRBV5-4 with TRBJ2-3; 14 nucleotides line up with TRBD2. The CDR3 has 16 amino acids. Trimming at V came to 1 base and at J to 4 bases, leaving 2 bases not matched to a gene. Per the germline V gene, CDR1 is SGHNT and CDR2 is YYREEE (reference sequence). CDR3 DNA: TGTGCCAGCAGCTTGCGGACTAGCGGGAGGTCAGATACGCAGTATTTT. It is translated as CASSLRTSGRSDTQYF.

The rearrangement uses TRBV9 and TRBJ1-6; 12 nucleotides match TRBD1. Germline CDR1 and CDR2: SGDLS and YYNGEE. CDR3 length: 15 residues. Trimming removed 3 bases from V and 10 bases from J; junction bases left unmatched: 5. CDR3 loop: CASSERDRGQSPLHF. The CDR3 DNA reads as TGTGCCAGCAGCGAACGGGACAGGGGGCAATCACCCCTCCACTTT.

This clone was observed once. The chain recombines TRBV11-3 with TRBJ1-6, with D maybe TRBD1 (5 bases). The CDR3 has 15 residues. Germline values: CDR1 SGHNT, CDR2 YENEEA. The V and J ends lost 7 bases and 8 bases respectively, with 18 bases between them. CDR3 sequence (DNA): TGTGCCAGCAACCGGGACTCTACATCCCATTCACCCCTCCACTTT. Its translation: CASNRDSTSHSPLHF.

The chain combines TRBV12-3 or TRBV12-4 with TRBJ1-3; unclear D gene. The CDR3 covers 13 residues. With 3 bases removed from V and 4 bases from J, the gap between germline ends came to 7 bases. The CDR3 DNA follows: TGTGCCAGCAGTTTCGGGGTAGGAAACACCATATATTTT. It translates to CASSFGVGNTIYF.

The chain combines TRBV27 with TRBJ1-1; TRBD1 matches 11 bases. With 5 bases clipped from V and 0 bases from J, the junction kept 5 bases outside the gene matches. The CDR3 has 16 amino acids. CDR1 and CDR2 from the germline V gene are MNHEY and SMNVEV (reference sequence). CDR3 amino acids: CASSPGTGGMNTEAFF. In DNA, the CDR3 is TGTGCCAGCAGTCCAGGGACAGGGGGAATGAACACTGAAGCTTTCTTT.

The chain links TRBV7-3 to TRBJ2-3; 9 bases are shared with TRBD2. This CDR3 contains 16 residues. Germline trimming cut 3 bases from V and 5 bases from J; bases unmatched to any gene: 9. The germline V gene encodes CDR1 SGHTA and CDR2 FQGTGA. The CDR3, as DNA: TGTGCCAGCAGCTTCCAAGGGCTAGCGGGAAGAGATACGCAGTATTTT. Translated: CASSFQGLAGRDTQYF. Complete variable domain (other parts from reference TRBV7-3 and TRBJ2-3): GAGVSQTPSNKVTEKGKYVELRCDPISGHTALYWYRQSLGQGPEFLIYFQGTGAADDSGLPNDRFFAVRPEGSVSTLKIQRTERGDSAVYLCASSFQGLAGRDTQYFGPGTRLTVL.

The gene calls are TRBV7-9 and TRBJ1-2, with D possibly TRBD1 on 6 matching bases. The CDR3 is 16 amino acids. The ends were cut back, 0 bases at V and 4 bases at J, with 15 bases in the middle. Germline loops: CDR1 SEHNR, CDR2 FQNEAQ (reference sequence). The DNA for the CDR3 is TGTGCCAGCAGCTTAGCCAGATCAGGGGCGGGCTATGGCTACACCTTC. It encodes CASSLARSGAGYGYTF. The full variable domain, with the rest looked up from reference TRBV7-9 and TRBJ1-2, is DTGVSQNPRHKITKRGQNVTFRCDPISEHNRLYWYRQTLGQGPEFLTYFQNEAQLEKSRLLSDRFSAERPKGSFSTLEIQRTEQGDSAMYLCASSLARSGAGYGYTFGSGTRLTVV.

The chain couples TRBV7-9 to TRBJ2-7; 7 bases map to TRBD1. V shed 4 bases and J 6 bases; nucleotides not matched to a gene: 18. Germline V gene data show CDR1 as SEHNR and CDR2 as FQNEAQ (reference sequence). The CDR3 loop spans 17 amino acids. The CDR3 DNA sequence: TGTGCCAGCAGCTCATCTAGGTTATTCAGGGGGTCTGGCGAGCAGTACTTC. Protein product: CASSSSRLFRGSGEQYF.

The J gene is TRBJ1-1, the V gene TRBV27; D remains ambiguous. V dropped 2 bases and J dropped 1 base, with 11 bases sitting between them. The CDR3 loop spans 15 amino acids. In germline, CDR1 is MNHEY, CDR2 SMNVEV (reference sequence). CDR3 sequence (DNA): TGTGCCAGCAGTTTACGGTCCTACGGGAACACTGAAGCTTTCTTT. It is translated as CASSLRSYGNTEAFF.

The V gene is TRBV3-1 (or the pseudogene TRBV3-2), the J gene TRBJ1-1; no definite D call. The CDR3 loop spans 13 amino acids. Trimming took off 3 bases at V and 2 bases at J, with 7 bases between the two ends. In germline, CDR1 is LGHDT, CDR2 YNNKEL (reference sequence). CDR3 residues: CASSQRYNTEAFF. Written as DNA, the CDR3 is TGTGCCAGCAGCCAGAGGTATAACACTGAAGCTTTCTTT.

This chain links TRBV5-4 with TRBJ2-1; tentative D call: TRBD1 (5 bases). This CDR3 comprises 15 residues. Trimming left V 8 bases short and J 1 base short, with 16 bases between. Germline V gene sequence: CDR1 SGHNT, CDR2 YYREEE (reference sequence). This chain's CDR3 is CASSQGFRSYNEQFF. In nucleotides, the CDR3 is TGTGCCAGTAGCCAGGGTTTCCGTTCCTACAATGAGCAGTTCTTC.

This clone was seen more than once but under ten times. This rearrangement joins TRBV7-9 to TRBJ2-7; TRBD1 might be the D (6 bases). The germline gives CDR1 SEHNR, CDR2 FQNEAQ (reference sequence). V was shortened by 3 bases and J by 2 bases, with 14 bases between the two germline ends. The CDR3 has 15 residues. The CDR3 DNA is TGTGCCAGCAGCTTCGGACAGACCTTAACCTACGAGCAGTACTTC. Its translation is CASSFGQTLTYEQYF. Full variable domain (remainder filled in from reference TRBV7-9 and TRBJ2-7): DTGVSQNPRHKITKRGQNVTFRCDPISEHNRLYWYRQTLGQGPEFLTYFQNEAQLEKSRLLSDRFSAERPKGSFSTLEIQRTEQGDSAMYLCASSFGQTLTYEQYFGPGTRLTVT.

V usage is TRBV11-2 and J usage is TRBJ2-7; D perhaps matches TRBD2 (5 bases). The CDR3 is 12 amino acids. Germline loops: CDR1 SGHAT, CDR2 FQNNGV. Trimming removed 4 bases from V and 1 base from J, with 5 bases in between. The CDR3 loop reads CASSSGSYEQYF. The CDR3 bases are TGTGCCAGCAGCTCGGGATCCTACGAGCAGTACTTC.

The chain recombines TRBV7-9 with TRBJ2-2; 10 nucleotides align to TRBD2. This CDR3 is built from 16 residues. J was trimmed by 6 bases and V by 7 bases; bases with no gene match: 11. Looked up from germline, CDR1 is SEHNR and CDR2 is FQNEAQ (reference sequence). CDR3 nucleotides: TGTGCCAGCACCCTCAGGGATAGCGGGAGGTCCGGGGAGCTGTTTTTT. Protein: CASTLRDSGRSGELFF.